The next 30 T cell receptor beta chains were all read from a single sample in a study of blood T cell repertoires in COVID-19. The protocol was immunoSEQ multiplex PCR, while the TCRdb copy is restricted to in-frame clones and leaves out a portion. This sample has approximately 250,000 clones, with approximately 90% found just once. Sequenced material: peripheral blood. The origin of the receptors is a young man who had recovered from COVID-19.

J is TRBJ1-2 and V is TRBV5-4; tentative D call: TRBD1 (6 bases). Germline V gene lookup returns CDR1 SGHNT and CDR2 YYREEE (reference sequence). The CDR3 has 13 residues. V lost 0 bases and J 5 bases, leaving 8 bases between the germline ends. CDR3 in amino acids: CASSLDRAYGYTF. CDR3 DNA: TGTGCCAGCAGCTTGGACAGGGCGTATGGCTACACCTTC.

This clone turned up a few times. The chain recombines TRBV2 with TRBJ1-3, with D unclear. This CDR3 contains 11 residues. The V gene lost 8 bases and the J gene lost 5 bases, with 7 bases spanning the gap. The germline V gene has CDR1 SNHLY and CDR2 FYNNEI. CDR3 in DNA: TGTGCCAGCGCCGCGCGAAACACCATATATTTT. Amino acids: CASAARNTIYF.

This clone was seen a single time. The gene calls are TRBV11-2 and TRBJ2-3; perhaps TRBD2 as D (5 bases). This CDR3 is 16 amino acids long. V lost 4 bases, J lost 0 bases, and 14 bases lay in between. The germline V gene encodes CDR1 SGHAT and CDR2 FQNNGV. The CDR3 loop reads CASSSYRGYSTDTQYF. The CDR3 DNA sequence: TGTGCCAGCAGCTCTTACCGGGGATACAGCACAGATACGCAGTATTTT.

This rearrangement joins TRBV9 to TRBJ1-5, with D unclear. V lost 2 bases to trimming and J lost 0 bases, with 6 bases between them. There are 14 residues in the CDR3. CDR1 and CDR2 (germline): SGDLS, YYNGEE. The CDR3 DNA reads TGTGCCAGCAGCGTCGACATTAGCAATCAGCCCCAGCATTTT. Residues: CASSVDISNQPQHF.

The chain is built from TRBV6-5 and TRBJ1-4; TRBD1 agrees at 7 bases. CDR1 is MNHEY, CDR2 SVGAGI, per germline. This CDR3 is built from 15 residues. Trimming took 6 bases from V and 0 from J; bases not matched to a gene: 4. Written as DNA, the CDR3 is TGTGCCAGCAGAGACAGGGTTGCAACTAATGAAAAACTGTTTTTT. Its protein is CASRDRVATNEKLFF.

This clone came up once. The genes are TRBV9 and TRBJ2-3; D is unresolved. The CDR3 extends over 15 amino acids. Per germline, CDR1 SGDLS and CDR2 YYNGEE. Trimming took off 1 base at V and 0 bases at J, with 9 bases between the two ends. DNA of the CDR3: TGTGCCAGCAGCGTAACCGGGTCCAGCACAGATACGCAGTATTTT. Translation gives CASSVTGSSTDTQYF.

The chain recombines TRBV11-2 with TRBJ2-3; perhaps TRBD2 as D (5 bases). This CDR3 has 13 residues. Germline V gene sequence: CDR1 SGHAT, CDR2 FQNNGV. Trimming took 1 base from V and 6 from J, leaving 8 bases between them. For the CDR3, the DNA is TGTGCCAGCAGCTTAGGCCCTAGCGATACGCAGTATTTT. It codes for CASSLGPSDTQYF.

The rearrangement joins TRBV19 to TRBJ1-1; no definite D call. Germline values: CDR1 LNHDA, CDR2 SQIVND (reference sequence). V lost 3 bases, J lost 11 bases, and 19 bases lay in between. The CDR3 consists of 14 residues. CDR3 bases: TGTGCCAGTAGTATGAGGGAAGGATCCCTGGAGGCTTTCTTT. It encodes CASSMREGSLEAFF.

This rearrangement joins TRBV7-9 to TRBJ1-5, with D perhaps matching TRBD1 (5 bases). The CDR3 sequence is 13 residues long. Per the germline V gene, CDR1 is SEHNR and CDR2 is FQNEAQ (reference sequence). CDR3 residues: CASKGDSNQPQHF. The CDR3 DNA is TGTGCTAGTAAAGGGGATAGCAATCAGCCCCAGCATTTT.

This clone was seen ten or more times. CDR3 region: CASSVTQANTEAFF. As DNA, the CDR3 is TGTGCCAGCAGCGTAACTCAAGCGAACACTGAAGCTTTCTTT. V and J are TRBV9 and TRBJ1-1; D remains unclear. V lost 1 base and J lost 1, with 8 bases in between. Germline loops: CDR1 SGDLS, CDR2 YYNGEE. CDR3 length equals 14 residues. The whole variable domain, filled in from reference TRBV9 and TRBJ1-1, reads DSGVTQTPKHLITATGQRVTLRCSPRSGDLSVYWYQQSLDQGLQFLIQYYNGEERAKGNILERFSAQQFPDLHSELNLSSLELGDSALYFCASSVTQANTEAFFGQGTRLTVV.

This clone has a single count. The chain joins TRBV9 to TRBJ2-3, with 7 nucleotides matching TRBD2. V was clipped by 0 bases and J by 4 bases; unmatched bases: 2. This CDR3 has 14 residues. Germline CDR1 SGDLS, CDR2 YYNGEE. The CDR3 reads CASSVERGPDTQYF. CDR3 nucleotide sequence: TGTGCCAGCAGCGTAGAGCGGGGACCAGATACGCAGTATTTT. Drawing the rest from reference TRBV9 and TRBJ2-3, the complete variable domain is DSGVTQTPKHLITATGQRVTLRCSPRSGDLSVYWYQQSLDQGLQFLIQYYNGEERAKGNILERFSAQQFPDLHSELNLSSLELGDSALYFCASSVERGPDTQYFGPGTRLTVL.

This chain links TRBV4-1 with TRBJ2-3; D unclear. The germline gives CDR1 MGHRA, CDR2 YSYEKL. Trimming removed 0 bases at V and 7 bases at J, with 8 bases between. The CDR3 contains 13 residues. The CDR3 region is CASSQDFGHTQYF. For the CDR3, the DNA is TGCGCCAGCAGCCAAGATTTTGGGCATACGCAGTATTTT.

The V and J genes are TRBV12-3 or TRBV12-4 and TRBJ1-1; D is ambiguous. This CDR3 comprises 10 residues. V was clipped by 3 bases and J by 8 bases, with 4 bases between them. The CDR3 loop is CASSFYEAFF. CDR3 nucleotide sequence: TGTGCCAGCAGTTTCTACGAAGCTTTCTTT.

The chain carries TRBV6-5 and TRBJ2-7; 7 bases line up with TRBD1. Germline V gene lookup returns CDR1 MNHEY and CDR2 SVGAGI. This CDR3 region has 15 residues. The J segment lost 4 bases and the V segment lost 6 bases, leaving 12 bases of the junction unmatched. CDR3 in amino acids: CASRLGQASTYEQYF. The CDR3 coding sequence is TGTGCCAGCAGGCTCGGACAGGCCTCCACTTACGAGCAGTACTTC.

V gene TRBV30 combines with J gene TRBJ1-5, with D hard to call. The CDR3 is 15 residues long. Germline V lookup: CDR1 GTSNPN, CDR2 SVGIG (reference sequence). Trimming stripped 1 base from V and 2 bases from J, with 12 bases between. The DNA for the CDR3 is TGTGCCTGGAGTGGGATAAGGAGGGGCAATCAGCCCCAGCATTTT. Encoded protein: CAWSGIRRGNQPQHF.

The chain uses TRBV4-3 and TRBJ2-7, with TRBD2 matching over 8 bases. Trimming removed 1 base from V and 0 bases from J; junction bases left unmatched: 5. Germline CDR1 is LGHNA and CDR2 is YSLEER. This CDR3 comprises 16 residues. CDR3 nucleotide sequence: TGCGCCAGCAGCCAAGGGGTAGCGGGGCGCTCCTACGAGCAGTACTTC. Its translation is CASSQGVAGRSYEQYF.

The J gene is TRBJ1-1, the V gene TRBV30; D might be TRBD1 (6 bases). The CDR3 runs to 11 residues. Germline assignment: CDR1 GTSNPN and CDR2 SVGIG (reference sequence). The V end was cut by 1 base, the J end by 8 bases, with 8 bases between. CDR3 sequence: CAWSGGPEAFF. The CDR3 nucleotides are TGTGCCTGGAGTGGGGGGCCCGAAGCTTTCTTT.

For this clone: Given the absence of the conserved phenylalanine or tryptophan at the CDR3 end, a read error is likely. The limits of the CDR3 on the DNA are not certain, so only TCRdb's listed CDR3 is given. The genes are TRBV25-1 and TRBJ2-7; the table's D call TRBD1 went unverified against the DNA. The germline V gene encodes CDR1 MGHDK and CDR2 SYGVNS. The CDR3 is 11 amino acids long, termini counted. The CDR3 reads CASSRRWAPGS.

This chain joins TRBV19 and TRBJ2-5; tentative D call: TRBD1 (5 bases). Germline V lookup: CDR1 LNHDA, CDR2 SQIVND (reference sequence). V was shortened by 2 bases and J by 5 bases, with 6 bases between the two germline ends. The CDR3 extends over 12 amino acids. CDR3: CASSIQGETQYF. DNA for the CDR3: TGTGCCAGTAGTATACAGGGCGAGACCCAGTACTTC.

The V gene is TRBV19, the J gene TRBJ1-1, with 7 nucleotides matching TRBD1. J gave up 4 bases and V 4 bases, and 6 bases lay outside the gene matches. Germline CDR1 and CDR2: LNHDA and SQIVND (reference sequence). The CDR3 spans 14 residues. The CDR3 bases are TGTGCCAGTAGTACTAGACAGGGAGTCACTGAAGCTTTCTTT. Protein product: CASSTRQGVTEAFF.

The genes are TRBV19 and TRBJ2-7, with D tentatively TRBD1 (5 bases). The germline V gene has CDR1 LNHDA and CDR2 SQIVND (reference sequence). The CDR3 consists of 13 residues. The V and J ends lost 1 base and 3 bases respectively, with 7 bases between them. The CDR3 here is CASSIGQFYEQYF. For the CDR3, the DNA is TGTGCCAGTAGTATAGGACAGTTCTACGAGCAGTACTTC.

The V gene is TRBV4-1, the J gene TRBJ2-1, with TRBD2 matching 8 bases. Trimming took 2 bases from V and 4 from J; bases not matched to a gene: 4. This CDR3 has 15 residues. Germline values: CDR1 MGHRA, CDR2 YSYEKL. The CDR3 loop is CASSQFAGGYNEQFF. CDR3 DNA: TGCGCCAGCAGCCAATTTGCGGGGGGTTACAATGAGCAGTTCTTC.

This chain joins TRBV6-5 and TRBJ2-4; 7 bases are shared with TRBD1. The CDR3 has 15 residues. Losses at the gene ends were 6 bases for V and 7 bases for J; bases not matched to a gene: 12. Germline V gene lookup returns CDR1 MNHEY and CDR2 SVGAGI. The CDR3 coding sequence is TGTGCCAGCAGCCGCCCTCGACAGGGTGGGAACATTCAGTACTTC. This translates into CASSRPRQGGNIQYF.

This clone has a handful of counts. The chain couples TRBV6-5 to TRBJ1-1; no firm D call. The CDR3 has 13 residues. The germline gives CDR1 MNHEY, CDR2 SVGAGI. V dropped 6 bases and J dropped 4 bases, with 12 bases sitting between them. The CDR3 loop reads CASSGPRSTEAFF. CDR3 nucleotides: TGTGCCAGCAGCGGCCCCCGGAGCACTGAAGCTTTCTTT.

This rearrangement joins TRBV27 to TRBJ2-3; possibly TRBD2 for D (5 bases). CDR3 length equals 15 residues. Germline V gene lookup returns CDR1 MNHEY and CDR2 SMNVEV (reference sequence). Trimming shortened V by 2 bases and J by 4 bases, and 13 bases separated the two germline ends. DNA for the CDR3: TGTGCCAGCAGTTTAGTAGGTGTAGCGTCAGATACGCAGTATTTT. Translation gives CASSLVGVASDTQYF.

The chain links TRBV19 to TRBJ2-1; the D gene is possibly TRBD1 (6 bases). This CDR3 has 16 residues. The germline V gene has CDR1 LNHDA and CDR2 SQIVND (reference sequence). Trimming left V 6 bases short and J 7 bases short, with 22 bases between. CDR3 amino acids: CASRGQQNSRVNEQFF. The DNA for the CDR3 is TGTGCCAGTAGGGGACAACAGAACTCGAGGGTGAATGAGCAGTTCTTC.

The rearrangement uses TRBV14 and TRBJ2-3; D remains ambiguous. The CDR3 length is 15 residues. V was cut by 1 base and J by 6 bases, with 14 bases left in between. CDR1 is SGHDN, CDR2 FVKESK, per germline. CDR3 in DNA: TGTGCCAGCAGCCAAGGACGGGTCTCCGCCGATACGCAGTATTTT. It encodes CASSQGRVSADTQYF.

In this sample, this clone turned up once. The chain has TRBV7-9 and TRBJ1-1; 7 bases agree with TRBD1. J lost 7 bases, V lost 5 bases, and 10 bases had no gene match. The CDR3 spans 14 residues. CDR1 and CDR2 from the germline V gene are SEHNR and FQNEAQ (reference sequence). The CDR3 region has the DNA TGTGCCAGCAGCAAGGTCGCAGGGGGGAATGAAGCTTTCTTT. This codes for CASSKVAGGNEAFF.

The chain is built from TRBV5-1 and TRBJ2-7; 8 nucleotides line up with TRBD2. CDR3 length: 15 residues. CDR1 is SGHRS, CDR2 YFSETQ, per germline. The V and J ends lost 4 bases and 5 bases, in that order; junction bases with no gene match: 11. The CDR3 DNA reads as TGCGCCAGCAGCCTGCTCCCAGGACTAGCCAACGAGCAGTACTTC. Protein product: CASSLLPGLANEQYF.

Written as DNA, the CDR3 is TGTGCCAGCAGCCTGGGGCAGGGAACTAATGAAAAACTGTTTTTT. Its protein is CASSLGQGTNEKLFF. V is TRBV27 and J is TRBJ1-4, with D possibly matching TRBD1 (5 bases). Trimming pared 6 bases from V and 1 base from J, leaving 12 bases between. The CDR3 is 15 amino acids. Germline-derived CDR1 and CDR2 are MNHEY and SMNVEV (reference sequence). Drawing the rest from reference TRBV27 and TRBJ1-4, the complete variable domain is EAQVTQNPRYLITVTGKKLTVTCSQNMNHEYMSWYRQDPGLGLRQIYYSMNVEVTDKGDVPEGYKVSRKEKRNFPLILESPSPNQTSLYFCASSLGQGTNEKLFFGSGTQLSVL.